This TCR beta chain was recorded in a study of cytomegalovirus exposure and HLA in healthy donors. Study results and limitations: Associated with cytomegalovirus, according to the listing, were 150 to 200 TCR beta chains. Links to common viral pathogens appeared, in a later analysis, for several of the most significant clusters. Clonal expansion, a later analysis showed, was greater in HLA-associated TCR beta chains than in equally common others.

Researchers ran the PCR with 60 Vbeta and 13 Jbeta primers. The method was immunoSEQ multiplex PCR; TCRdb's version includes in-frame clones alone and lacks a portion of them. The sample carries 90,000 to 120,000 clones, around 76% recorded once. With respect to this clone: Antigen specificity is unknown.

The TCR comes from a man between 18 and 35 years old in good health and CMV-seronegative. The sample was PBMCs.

CDR3 amino acids: CASSFGTLNTEAFF. The CDR3 DNA is TGTGCCAGCAGTTTCGGGACACTGAACACTGAAGCTTTCTTT. The V call is TRBV5-8, the J call TRBJ1-1; perhaps TRBD1 as D (6 bases). With 5 bases removed from V and 0 bases from J, the gap between germline ends came to 11 bases. The germline V gene has CDR1 SGHTS and CDR2 YDEGEE. This CDR3 has 14 residues.